This T cell receptor beta chain was sequenced for a study of blood T cell repertoires in COVID-19. The authors' processing: Amplification of reference gene primers was used by the study to estimate nucleated cell counts. Assay used: immunoSEQ multiplex PCR; TCRdb lists only in-frame clones, some missing. The DNA gave D and trimming, while V, J and clone size come from that table. Among roughly 60,000 clones, approximately 84% were seen once, and the ten largest hold 25%. The CDR3 extends over 15 amino acids. Deletions cut 1 base from V and 3 bases from J, with 10 bases between. The germline CDR1 and CDR2 sequences are LGHDT and YNNKEL (reference sequence).

What was sequenced was peripheral blood. V is TRBV3-1 (or the pseudogene TRBV3-2) and J is TRBJ2-1; the D gene is possibly TRBD2 (5 bases). The TCR sequence derives from a human donor in a cohort sampled during active COVID-19. CDR3: CASSQADGGYNEQFF. The CDR3 DNA sequence: TGTGCCAGCAGCCAAGCGGACGGAGGCTACAATGAGCAGTTCTTC.